Listed below are T cell receptor beta chains from one sample, sequenced in a study of blood T cell repertoires in COVID-19. Data came from immunoSEQ multiplex PCR; TCRdb stores just in-frame clones and leaves some out. The data contain 110,000 or so clones, roughly 82% of them seen just once; the ten biggest clones take up approximately 8.1%. Material: peripheral blood. These receptors were collected from a woman between 35 and 50 years old with acute or convalescent COVID-19. The CDR3 runs from the conserved cysteine through the conserved F or W. The D gene is left open where the match is weak. The listing skips clone size in some rows; elsewhere it reads once, few, many or a size class.

size | D | J | V | CDR3 | DNA
. | TRBD2 | TRBJ2-2 | TRBV19 | CASSPPGGATGELFF | TGTGCCAGTAGTCCTCCCGGGGGGGCGACCGGGGAGCTGTTTTTT
. | . | TRBJ1-3 | TRBV18 | CASSPGTSSGNTIYF | TGTGCCAGCTCACCAGGGACAAGCTCTGGAAACACCATATATTTT
few | TRBD1 | TRBJ1-5 | TRBV2 | CASSRDRANQPQHF | TGTGCCAGCAGTCGGGACAGGGCAAATCAGCCCCAGCATTTT
few | . | TRBJ1-2 | TRBV7-2 | CASSDGRDYGYTF | TGTGCCAGCAGCGACGGGAGGGACTATGGCTACACCTTC
. | TRBD2 | TRBJ2-1 | TRBV2 | CASRTLAGGYNEQFF | TGTGCCAGCAGAACCCTAGCGGGGGGTTACAATGAGCAGTTCTTC
. | TRBD1 | TRBJ1-2 | TRBV4-1 | CASSQDPRDRVNGYTF | TGCGCCAGCAGCCAAGATCCCCGGGACAGGGTTAATGGCTACACCTTC
. | . | TRBJ2-3 | TRBV12-3/TRBV12-4 | CASSSLRADTQYF | TGTGCCAGCAGTTCCCTGCGAGCAGATACGCAGTATTTT
. | TRBD1 | TRBJ2-1 | TRBV23-1 | CASTHRDRANNEQFF | TGCGCCAGCACTCATAGGGACAGGGCAAACAATGAGCAGTTCTTC
. | . | TRBJ1-6 | TRBV14 | CASSQVHGGGSPLHF | TGTGCCAGCAGCCAAGTTCATGGGGGCGGTTCACCCCTCCACTTT
. | . | TRBJ1-5 | TRBV5-1 | CASSLDRNQPQHF | TGCGCCAGCAGCTTGGACAGGAATCAGCCCCAGCATTTT
. | . | TRBJ2-3 | TRBV4-2 | CASSQVGAADTQYF | TGTGCCAGCAGCCAAGTGGGGGCGGCAGATACGCAGTATTTT
. | . | TRBJ1-2 | TRBV19 | CASSEVRHLYGYTF | TGTGCCAGTAGTGAGGTCCGTCACCTCTATGGCTACACCTTC
few | . | TRBJ1-2 | TRBV24-1 | CATSQGLNYGYTF | TGTGCCACCAGTCAGGGGCTAAACTATGGCTACACCTTC
. | TRBD1 | TRBJ2-7 | TRBV6-6 | CASSYSGTGTNEQYF | TGTGCCAGCAGTTACTCCGGGACAGGGACCAACGAGCAGTACTTC
. | TRBD2 | TRBJ2-7 | TRBV19 | CAGTGLAGDYEQYF | TGTGCCGGTACGGGACTAGCGGGGGACTACGAGCAGTACTTC
few | TRBD1 | TRBJ1-2 | TRBV7-9 | CASRPTGVGYGYTF | TGTGCCAGCAGACCTACAGGGGTCGGCTATGGCTACACCTTC
. | . | TRBJ2-7 | TRBV21-1 | CASSKVDEQYF | TGTGCCAGCAGCAAAGTAGACGAGCAGTACTTC
. | . | TRBJ2-3 | TRBV13 | CASSFRQGTDTQYF | TGTGCCAGCAGCTTTCGACAGGGCACAGATACGCAGTATTTT
. | . | TRBJ2-1 | TRBV6-2/TRBV6-3 | CASSHAGIEQFF | TGTGCCAGCAGCCACGCAGGGATTGAGCAGTTCTTC
. | TRBD2 | TRBJ2-7 | TRBV5-1 | CASSRRLAGDYEQYF | TGCGCCAGCAGCCGAAGACTAGCGGGGGATTACGAGCAGTACTTC
. | TRBD1 | TRBJ1-2 | TRBV6-2/TRBV6-3 | CASSPDRGLSGYTF | TGTGCCAGCAGCCCCGACAGGGGGCTAAGTGGCTACACCTTC
. | TRBD2 | TRBJ2-2 | TRBV7-2 | CASSTTSGGAWELFF | TGTGCCAGCAGTACGACTAGCGGGGGGGCGTGGGAGCTGTTTTTT
once | . | TRBJ1-2 | TRBV15 | CATSSPGRGYYGYTF | TGTGCCACCAGCTCTCCGGGGCGGGGGTACTATGGCTACACCTTC
. | . | TRBJ1-6 | TRBV18 | CASSPGDGLTSSYNSPLHF | TGTGCCAGCTCACCTGGAGATGGACTGACTAGCTCCTATAATTCACCCCTCCACTTT
. | TRBD2 | TRBJ2-7 | TRBV5-1 | CASSLGLAGGPVNEQYF | TGCGCCAGCAGCTTGGGGCTAGCGGGGGGGCCGGTAAACGAGCAGTACTTC
. | TRBD1 | TRBJ1-6 | TRBV7-3 | CASSLRQGASPLHF | TGTGCCAGCAGCCTAAGACAGGGGGCTTCACCCCTCCACTTT
. | . | TRBJ2-7 | TRBV19 | CASSIDRGHSYEQYF | TGTGCCAGTAGTATAGACCGGGGACATTCCTACGAGCAGTACTTC
. | . | TRBJ1-1 | TRBV9 | CASSVRGGVNTEAFF | TGTGCCAGCAGCGTACGTGGAGGTGTGAACACTGAAGCTTTCTTT
. | TRBD1 | TRBJ1-3 | TRBV5-1 | CASSPGTGAGNTIYF | TGCGCCAGCAGCCCGGGGACAGGGGCTGGAAACACCATATATTTT
. | . | TRBJ1-3 | TRBV3-1/TRBV3-2 | CASSPSSGNTIYF | TGTGCCAGCAGCCCGAGCTCTGGAAACACCATATATTTT
. | TRBD1 | TRBJ1-1 | TRBV12-3/TRBV12-4 | CASRGQGRTEAFF | TGTGCCAGCAGGGGACAGGGAAGAACTGAAGCTTTCTTT
. | . | TRBJ1-2 | TRBV19 | CASSRQISNYGYTF | TGTGCCAGTAGTCGACAGATTTCTAACTATGGCTACACCTTC
. | . | TRBJ2-2 | TRBV6-6 | CASSSTSPGELFF | TGTGCCAGCAGCTCGACTAGTCCCGGGGAGCTGTTTTTT
. | TRBD2 | TRBJ2-3 | TRBV12-3/TRBV12-4 | CASSATGGTQYF | TGTGCCAGCAGTGCGACGGGGGGTACGCAGTATTTT
. | . | TRBJ1-2 | TRBV7-8 | CASSSGTSGGYTF | TGTGCCAGCAGCTCAGGGACATCGGGTGGCTACACCTTC
. | TRBD1 | TRBJ2-1 | TRBV6-4 | CASRTFDPGQTYNEQFF | TGTGCCAGCAGGACCTTTGATCCGGGACAGACCTACAATGAGCAGTTCTTC
. | TRBD1 | TRBJ2-5 | TRBV24-1 | CATSEETAGGEETQYF | TGTGCCACCAGTGAAGAAACGGCAGGGGGCGAAGAGACCCAGTACTTC
. | . | TRBJ2-7 | TRBV27 | CASTSRPGSSYEQYF | TGTGCCAGCACCTCGCGGCCGGGAAGCTCCTACGAGCAGTACTTC
once | . | TRBJ2-1 | TRBV11-3 | CASSLGAGDLQYEQFF | TGTGCCAGCAGCTTGGGAGCGGGCGACCTACAATATGAGCAGTTCTTC
. | . | TRBJ1-1 | TRBV7-2 | CASSFTRGARQAFF | TGTGCCAGCAGCTTTACCCGGGGGGCCCGGCAAGCTTTCTTT
once | TRBD2 | TRBJ2-7 | TRBV7-2 | CASSLGTSRTYEQYF | TGTGCCAGCAGCTTAGGGACTAGCCGGACCTACGAGCAGTACTTC